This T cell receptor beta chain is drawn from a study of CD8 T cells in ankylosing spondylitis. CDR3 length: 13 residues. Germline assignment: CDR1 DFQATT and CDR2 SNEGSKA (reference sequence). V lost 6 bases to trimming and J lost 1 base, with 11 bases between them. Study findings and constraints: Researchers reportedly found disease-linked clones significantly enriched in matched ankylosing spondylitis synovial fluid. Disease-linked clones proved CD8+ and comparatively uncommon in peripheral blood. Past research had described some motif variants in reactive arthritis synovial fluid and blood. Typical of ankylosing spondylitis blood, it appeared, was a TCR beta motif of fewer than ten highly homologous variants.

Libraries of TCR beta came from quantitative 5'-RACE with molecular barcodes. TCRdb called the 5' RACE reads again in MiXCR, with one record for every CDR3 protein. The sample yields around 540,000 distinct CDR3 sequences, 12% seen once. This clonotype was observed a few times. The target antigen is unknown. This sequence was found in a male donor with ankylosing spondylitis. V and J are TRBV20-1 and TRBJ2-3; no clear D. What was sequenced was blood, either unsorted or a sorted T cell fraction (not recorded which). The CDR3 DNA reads TGCAGTGCCATCGACTCCCGCACAGATACGCAGTATTTT. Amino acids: CSAIDSRTDTQYF.